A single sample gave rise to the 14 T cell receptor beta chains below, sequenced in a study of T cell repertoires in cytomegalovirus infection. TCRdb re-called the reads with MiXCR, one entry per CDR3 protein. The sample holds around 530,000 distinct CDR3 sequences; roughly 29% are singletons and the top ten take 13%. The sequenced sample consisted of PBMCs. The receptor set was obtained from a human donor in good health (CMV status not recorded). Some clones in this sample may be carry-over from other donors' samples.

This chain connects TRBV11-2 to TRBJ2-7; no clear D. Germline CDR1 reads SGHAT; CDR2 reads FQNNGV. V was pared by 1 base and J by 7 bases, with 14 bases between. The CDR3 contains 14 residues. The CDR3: CASSLGSSRWEQYV. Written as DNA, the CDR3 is TGTGCCAGCAGCTTAGGTTCGTCCAGGTGGGAGCAGTACGTC.

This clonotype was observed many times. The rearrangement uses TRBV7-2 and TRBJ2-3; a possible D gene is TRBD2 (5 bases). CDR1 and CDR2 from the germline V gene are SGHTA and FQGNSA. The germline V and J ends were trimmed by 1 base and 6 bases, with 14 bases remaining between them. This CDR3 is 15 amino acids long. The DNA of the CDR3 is TGTGCCAGCAGCTTAGGGCCGGAGGAGCGGGATACGCAGTATTTT. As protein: CASSLGPEERDTQYF.

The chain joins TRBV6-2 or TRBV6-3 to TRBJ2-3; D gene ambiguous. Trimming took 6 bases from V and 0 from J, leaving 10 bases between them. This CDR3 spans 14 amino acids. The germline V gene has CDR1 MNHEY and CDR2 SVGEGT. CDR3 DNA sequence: TGTGCCAGCAGATCTCCACTTAGCACAGATACGCAGTATTTT. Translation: CASRSPLSTDTQYF.

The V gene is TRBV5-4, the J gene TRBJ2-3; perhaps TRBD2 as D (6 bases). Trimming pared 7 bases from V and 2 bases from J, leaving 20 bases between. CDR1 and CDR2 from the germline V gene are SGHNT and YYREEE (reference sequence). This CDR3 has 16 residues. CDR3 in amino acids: CASSSGGRRPTDTQYF. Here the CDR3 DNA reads TGTGCCAGCTCTTCCGGAGGGCGAAGACCCACAGATACGCAGTATTTT. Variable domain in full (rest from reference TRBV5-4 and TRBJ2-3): ETGVTQSPTHLIKTRGQQVTLRCSSQSGHNTVSWYQQALGQGPQFIFQYYREEENGRGNFPPRFSGLQFPNYSSELNVNALELDDSALYLCASSSGGRRPTDTQYFGPGTRLTVL.

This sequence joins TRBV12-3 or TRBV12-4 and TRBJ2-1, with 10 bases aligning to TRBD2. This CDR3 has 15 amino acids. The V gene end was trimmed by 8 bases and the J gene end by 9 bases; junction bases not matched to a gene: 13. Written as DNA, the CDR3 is TGTGCCAGCTGTAGTAGCCTAGCGGGAGTTCGTGAGCAGTTCTTC. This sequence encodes CASCSSLAGVREQFF.

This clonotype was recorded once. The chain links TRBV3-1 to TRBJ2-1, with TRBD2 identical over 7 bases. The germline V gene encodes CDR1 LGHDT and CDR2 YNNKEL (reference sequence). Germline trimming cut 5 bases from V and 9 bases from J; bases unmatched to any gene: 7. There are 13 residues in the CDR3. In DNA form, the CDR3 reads TGTGCCAGCAGCAGAAGCCCTAGCGGTGAGCAGTTCTTC. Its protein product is CASSRSPSGEQFF.

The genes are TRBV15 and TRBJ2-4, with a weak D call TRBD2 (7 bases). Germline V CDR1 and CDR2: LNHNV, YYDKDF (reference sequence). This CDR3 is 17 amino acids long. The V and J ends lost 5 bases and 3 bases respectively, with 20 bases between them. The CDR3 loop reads CATSVPERGGDKNIQYF. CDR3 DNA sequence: TGTGCCACCAGCGTTCCCGAAAGGGGGGGGGACAAAAACATTCAGTACTTC.

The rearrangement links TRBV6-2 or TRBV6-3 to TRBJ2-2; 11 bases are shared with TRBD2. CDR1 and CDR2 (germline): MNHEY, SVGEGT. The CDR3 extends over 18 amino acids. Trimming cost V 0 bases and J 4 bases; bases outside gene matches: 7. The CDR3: CASSYSRLAGRGTGELFF. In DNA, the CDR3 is TGTGCCAGCAGTTACTCGAGACTAGCGGGAAGGGGCACCGGGGAGCTGTTTTTT.

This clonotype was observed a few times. CDR3 sequence (DNA): TGTGCCAGTAGTATGAGGGGCTGGGGCACTGAAGCTTTCTTT. Its protein product is CASSMRGWGTEAFF. The chain links TRBV19 to TRBJ1-1, with a tentative D call TRBD1 (5 bases). This CDR3 region has 14 residues. Between the trimmed V and J ends, which lost 3 bases and 4 bases, there was a span of 12 bases. Germline loops: CDR1 LNHDA, CDR2 SQIVND (reference sequence).

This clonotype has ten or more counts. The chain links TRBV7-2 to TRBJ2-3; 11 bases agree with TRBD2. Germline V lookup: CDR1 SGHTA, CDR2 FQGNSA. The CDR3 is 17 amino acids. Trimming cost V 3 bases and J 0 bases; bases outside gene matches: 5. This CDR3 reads CASSFSGRVGSTDTQYF. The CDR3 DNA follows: TGTGCCAGCAGCTTTAGCGGGAGGGTTGGAAGCACAGATACGCAGTATTTT.

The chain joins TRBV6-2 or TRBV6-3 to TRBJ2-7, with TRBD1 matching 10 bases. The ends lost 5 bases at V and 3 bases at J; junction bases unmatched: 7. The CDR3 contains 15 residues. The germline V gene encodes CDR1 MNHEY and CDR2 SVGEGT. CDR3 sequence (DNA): TGTGCCAGCAGTGGACAGGGGGATAAGGACTACGAGCAGTACGTC. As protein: CASSGQGDKDYEQYV.

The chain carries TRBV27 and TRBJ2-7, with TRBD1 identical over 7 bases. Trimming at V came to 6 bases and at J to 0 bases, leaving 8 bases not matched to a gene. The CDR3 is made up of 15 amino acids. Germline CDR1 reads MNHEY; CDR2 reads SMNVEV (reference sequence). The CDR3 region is CASSHTGTASYEQYF. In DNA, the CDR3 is TGTGCCAGCAGCCATACCGGGACAGCCTCCTACGAGCAGTACTTC.

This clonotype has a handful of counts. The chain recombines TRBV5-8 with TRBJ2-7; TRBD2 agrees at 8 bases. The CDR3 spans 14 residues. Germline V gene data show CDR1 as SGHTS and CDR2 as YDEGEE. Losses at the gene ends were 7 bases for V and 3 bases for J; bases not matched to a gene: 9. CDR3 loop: CASGSRLANYEQYV. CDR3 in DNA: TGTGCCAGCGGGTCCAGACTAGCGAACTACGAGCAGTACGTC.

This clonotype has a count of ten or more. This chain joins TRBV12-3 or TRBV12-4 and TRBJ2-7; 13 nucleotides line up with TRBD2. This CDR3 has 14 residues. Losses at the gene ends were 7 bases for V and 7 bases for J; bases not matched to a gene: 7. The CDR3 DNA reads TGTGCCAGCACCGGACTAGCGGGAGTAGGTGAGCAGTACTTC. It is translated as CASTGLAGVGEQYF.